This TCR beta chain is from a study of blood T cell repertoires in COVID-19. About the research overall: From the United States, Italy and Spain came samples of acute and convalescent COVID-19. PBMCs, B-cell-depleted T cells, or T cells provided the cDNA or gDNA that made up the material.

Study processing details: Quantification of nucleated cells was approximated via reference gene primer amplification. TCRdb's copy holds only in-frame clones and misses some; the assay was immunoSEQ multiplex PCR. V and J calls and clone size are given by that table; D and trimming were obtained from the DNA. The table includes about 59,000 clones, 90% to 95% detected once. CDR1 KGHDR and CDR2 SFDVKD come from the germline V gene. After removal of 3 bases from V and 5 bases from J, the junction contained 6 bases not matched to a gene. The CDR3 is 15 residues long. This TCR came from a human donor in a cohort sampled during active COVID-19. The V and J genes are TRBV24-1 and TRBJ2-5; 9 bases are shared with TRBD1. The sequenced material came from peripheral blood. CDR3 sequence: CATSDPRQGGETQYF. Written as DNA, the CDR3 is TGTGCCACCAGTGATCCCCGACAGGGGGGGGAGACCCAGTACTTC.